A single sample gave rise to the 24 T cell receptor beta chains below, sequenced in a study of response to subunit inactivated influenza vaccine. From the RT-PCR reads, TCRdb called clonotypes with MiXCR, one entry per CDR3 protein. The data hold 500,000 to 550,000 distinct CDR3 sequences, with around 7.7% observed a single time. The source was PBMCs from blood, collected less than 25 months after vaccination. These receptors were taken from a man aged 45 to 75 who received an inactivated influenza vaccine.

This clonotype was counted many times. The chain joins TRBV20-1 to TRBJ2-1; possible D gene TRBD2, 7 bases. The CDR3 contains 15 residues. Germline V gene data show CDR1 as DFQATT and CDR2 as SNEGSKA (reference sequence). The ends were cut back, 1 base at V and 9 bases at J, with 19 bases in the middle. DNA of the CDR3: TGCAGTGCTAGAGCGATGGGGGGGGCCTCCATTGAGCAGTTCTTC. Its protein is CSARAMGGASIEQFF.

The J gene is TRBJ1-5, the V gene TRBV6-2 or TRBV6-3, with D tentatively TRBD1 (5 bases). Trimming took off 7 bases at V and 6 bases at J, with 16 bases between the two ends. There are 14 residues in the CDR3. The germline CDR1 and CDR2 sequences are MNHEY and SVGEGT. CDR3 sequence (DNA): TGTGCCAGCACCGGACTTACCGGGGGTCAGCCCCAGCATTTT. Translated: CASTGLTGGQPQHF.

This clonotype was seen a handful of times. The chain couples TRBV20-1 to TRBJ1-4; D remains ambiguous. CDR1 is DFQATT and CDR2 is SNEGSKA in the germline V gene (reference sequence). The CDR3 runs to 12 residues. The V gene lost 5 bases and the J gene lost 3 bases, with 7 bases spanning the gap. In nucleotides, the CDR3 is TGCAGTGCTCGGGTGTCTAATGAAAAACTGTTTTTT. Translation gives CSARVSNEKLFF.

This clonotype was seen only a few times. The chain combines TRBV9 with TRBJ2-1; 14 nucleotides align to TRBD2. The trim removed 4 bases at V and 7 bases at J, leaving 7 bases unmatched. Germline-derived CDR1 and CDR2 are SGDLS and YYNGEE. This CDR3 region has 16 residues. The CDR3 reads CASSLRLAGGENEQFF. The CDR3 nucleotides are TGTGCCAGCAGCTTAAGACTAGCGGGAGGGGAGAATGAGCAGTTCTTC.

This clonotype came up many times. The rearrangement joins TRBV12-3 or TRBV12-4 to TRBJ1-2; 10 bases are shared with TRBD1. CDR3 size: 16 residues. V was clipped by 4 bases and J by 6 bases; unmatched bases: 11. CDR3: CASSYPLTGGANGYTF. CDR3 bases: TGTGCCAGCAGTTACCCCCTGACAGGGGGCGCGAATGGCTACACCTTC.

This clonotype was recorded a few times. The chain links TRBV2 to TRBJ1-2, with D possibly being TRBD1 (5 bases). This CDR3 has 14 residues. The V gene lost 4 bases and the J gene lost 5 bases, with 14 bases spanning the gap. Germline loops: CDR1 SNHLY, CDR2 FYNNEI. CDR3 sequence: CASSVGRSLYGYTF. The DNA of the CDR3 is TGTGCCAGCAGTGTGGGGCGGTCTTTATATGGCTACACCTTC.

This clonotype appeared a single time. This chain links TRBV18 with TRBJ2-7, with a possible D match to TRBD2 (5 bases). The CDR3 extends over 16 amino acids. The germline gives CDR1 KGHSH, CDR2 LQKENI. Trimming removed 1 base from V and 1 base from J, with 14 bases in between. The CDR3 reads CASSPLEGSSSYEQYF. The DNA of the CDR3 is TGTGCCAGCTCACCACTTGAAGGGAGTTCGTCCTACGAGCAGTACTTC.

This clonotype was counted only a few times. The V and J genes are TRBV20-1 and TRBJ2-7; 12 bases match TRBD2. The CDR3 length is 13 residues. The V gene's germline CDR1 is DFQATT and CDR2 SNEGSKA (reference sequence). Unmatched junction bases numbered 3, after V lost 5 bases and J lost 4 bases. The CDR3 region has the DNA TGCAGTGCTTTTGGGACTAGCGGGTACGAGCAGTACTTC. Its translation: CSAFGTSGYEQYF.

This clonotype has a handful of counts. The V gene is TRBV7-9, the J gene TRBJ2-5; possibly TRBD1 for D (5 bases). CDR1 SEHNR and CDR2 FQNEAQ come from the germline V gene (reference sequence). Trimming pared 5 bases from V and 3 bases from J, leaving 16 bases between. The CDR3 contains 15 residues. The CDR3 sequence is CASSPGRIREETQYF. CDR3 in DNA: TGTGCCAGCAGCCCGGGCCGTATCAGGGAAGAGACCCAGTACTTC.

The V and J genes are TRBV21-1 and TRBJ2-7; the tabulated D call, TRBD2, remains unverified against the DNA. TRBV21-1 is shown as a pseudogene. The CDR3 length is 15 residues. The CDR3 region is CASNVTSGRDYEQYF. The DNA for the CDR3 is TGTGCCAGCAACGTAACTAGCGGGAGGGATTACGAGCAGTACTTC.

This chain uses TRBV2 with TRBJ2-7; possibly TRBD2 for D (5 bases). The CDR3 contains 13 residues. The V end was cut by 6 bases, the J end by 8 bases, with 17 bases between. Germline V gene sequence: CDR1 SNHLY, CDR2 FYNNEI. The chain's CDR3 is CASRPDSPLKQYF. In nucleotides, the CDR3 is TGTGCCAGCAGACCGGACTCTCCGCTAAAGCAGTACTTC.

The V and J genes are TRBV2 and TRBJ2-1, with 8 bases that match TRBD2. The CDR3 has 18 residues. J lost 10 bases, V lost 1 base, and 18 bases had no gene match. The germline gives CDR1 SNHLY, CDR2 FYNNEI. The CDR3 sequence is CASSEGGLVWGKATEQFF. In DNA, the CDR3 is TGTGCCAGCAGTGAAGGGGGACTAGTGTGGGGAAAAGCCACCGAGCAGTTCTTC.

V and J are TRBV28 and TRBJ2-1; D possibly corresponds to TRBD1 (6 bases). The V end lost 5 bases, the J end lost 1 base, and 18 bases lay between the germline ends. The CDR3 has 17 residues. Germline V gene data show CDR1 as MDHEN and CDR2 as SYDVKM. The CDR3 bases are TGTGCCAGCAGTACCCCTGCGCAGGGGTGGTCCTACAATGAGCAGTTCTTC. This translates into CASSTPAQGWSYNEQFF.

The chain employs TRBV3-1 and TRBJ2-2, with D maybe TRBD2 (6 bases). Germline V gives CDR1 LGHDT, CDR2 YNNKEL (reference sequence). The CDR3 consists of 13 residues. V gave up 7 bases and J gave up 5 bases, with 11 bases separating them. The CDR3 nucleotides are TGTGCCAGCAACGCGGGAAGGACCGGGGAGCTGTTTTTT. Translating it yields CASNAGRTGELFF. The full variable domain, completed using reference TRBV3-1 and TRBJ2-2, is DTAVSQTPKYLVTQMGNDKSIKCEQNLGHDTMYWYKQDSKKFLKIMFSYNNKELIINETVPNRFSPKSPDKAHLNLHINSLELGDSAVYFCASNAGRTGELFFGEGSRLTVL.

This chain uses TRBV12-3 or TRBV12-4 with TRBJ2-3, with 13 bases identical to TRBD2. The CDR3 extends over 17 amino acids. This chain's CDR3 is CTFATSGGHSSTDTQYF. The CDR3, as DNA: TGTACCTTCGCGACTAGCGGGGGGCATTCTAGCACAGATACGCAGTATTTT.

This clonotype was observed a few times. V is TRBV11-2 and J is TRBJ2-3, with TRBD2 identical over 7 bases. CDR3 length equals 16 residues. J gave up 5 bases and V 2 bases, and 10 bases lay outside the gene matches. Germline CDR1 is SGHAT and CDR2 is FQNNGV. CDR3 amino acids: CASSLNRGGLGDTQYF. DNA for the CDR3: TGTGCCAGCAGCTTAAACCGCGGGGGTCTTGGAGATACGCAGTATTTT. The variable domain in full, completed from reference TRBV11-2 and TRBJ2-3, reads EAGVAQSPRYKIIEKRQSVAFWCNPISGHATLYWYQQILGQGPKLLIQFQNNGVVDDSQLPKDRFSAERLKGVDSTLKIQPAKLEDSAVYLCASSLNRGGLGDTQYFGPGTRLTVL.

This chain uses TRBV5-1 with TRBJ2-3; TRBD1 matches 7 bases. Per the germline V gene, CDR1 is SGHRS and CDR2 is YFSETQ. The junction had 13 bases not matched to a gene; V was cut back by 5 bases and J by 7 bases. CDR3 length equals 15 residues. Written as DNA, the CDR3 is TGCGCCAGCAGTAAGACAGGGTCTCTCGGTTATACGCAGTATTTT. Translating it yields CASSKTGSLGYTQYF.

This clonotype was recorded a few times. The chain combines TRBV4-3 with TRBJ2-1; a possible D gene is TRBD2 (6 bases). The CDR3 is 16 residues long. V shed 0 bases and J shed 3 bases, with 12 bases lying between them. CDR1 and CDR2 (germline): LGHNA, YSLEER. The chain's CDR3 is CASSQDWLARYNEQFF. CDR3 DNA: TGCGCCAGCAGCCAAGATTGGCTAGCGCGCTACAATGAGCAGTTCTTC.

This clonotype has only a few counts. The genes are TRBV12-3 or TRBV12-4 and TRBJ1-3, with TRBD1 matching 8 bases. V dropped 8 bases and J dropped 0; count of bases not matched to a gene: 12. CDR3 length equals 17 residues. The CDR3 nucleotides read TGTGCCAGCGATGGACAGGGCGAAGCAGACTCTGGAAACACCATATATTTT. Amino acids: CASDGQGEADSGNTIYF.

The table lists this clonotype with many counts. The CDR3 here is CASSFLSQVVKQPQHF. CDR3 coding DNA: TGTGCCAGCAGTTTCTTAAGTCAGGTCGTCAAGCAGCCCCAGCATTTT. This chain joins TRBV28 and TRBJ1-5; D is undetermined. CDR1 is MDHEN, CDR2 SYDVKM, per germline. The CDR3 totals 16 residues. Deletions cut 3 bases from V and 7 bases from J, with 19 bases between. Drawing the rest from reference TRBV28 and TRBJ1-5, the complete variable domain is DVKVTQSSRYLVKRTGEKVFLECVQDMDHENMFWYRQDPGLGLRLIYFSYDVKMKEKGDIPEGYSVSREKKERFSLILESASTNQTSMYLCASSFLSQVVKQPQHFGDGTRLSIL.

This clonotype appeared many times. The chain combines TRBV7-9 with TRBJ1-3; TRBD1 agrees at 7 bases. V lost 4 bases and J lost 0; bases outside the gene matches: 3. The germline CDR1 and CDR2 sequences are SEHNR and FQNEAQ (reference sequence). This CDR3 is 15 amino acids long. CDR3 sequence: CASSSRDSSGNTIYF. The CDR3 DNA reads TGTGCCAGCAGCTCTCGGGACAGCTCTGGAAACACCATATATTTT.

The chain uses TRBV12-3 or TRBV12-4 and TRBJ2-3, with 9 bases that match TRBD1. Trimming cost V 6 bases and J 7 bases; bases outside gene matches: 14. This CDR3 comprises 16 residues. The CDR3 sequence is CASSREGQGTLYTQYF. The DNA for the CDR3 is TGTGCCAGCAGCAGAGAAGGACAGGGGACTTTGTATACGCAGTATTTT.

The chain has TRBV7-2 and TRBJ2-1, with 7 bases identical to TRBD2. Germline lookup yields CDR1 SGHTA and CDR2 FQGNSA. The CDR3 consists of 16 residues. The V segment lost 6 bases and the J segment 0 bases; nucleotides outside the gene matches: 8. The CDR3 DNA reads as TGTGCCAGCAGACCCCCTAGCGGCTTCTCCTACAATGAGCAGTTCTTC. It yields the protein CASRPPSGFSYNEQFF. The variable domain in full, with the rest retrieved from reference TRBV7-2 and TRBJ2-1, is GAGVSQSPSNKVTEKGKDVELRCDPISGHTALYWYRQSLGQGLEFLIYFQGNSAPDKSGLPSDRFSAERTGGSVSTLTIQRTQQEDSAVYLCASRPPSGFSYNEQFFGPGTRLTVL.

This clonotype was seen repeatedly, ten times or more. The chain joins TRBV20-1 to TRBJ2-3; D ambiguous. CDR1 and CDR2 from the germline V gene are DFQATT and SNEGSKA (reference sequence). The V end lost 5 bases, the J end lost 2 bases, and 5 bases lay between the germline ends. CDR3 size: 11 residues. In DNA form, the CDR3 reads TGCAGTGCTGGAAACACAGATACGCAGTATTTT. This codes for CSAGNTDTQYF.